This T cell receptor (beta chain) was found in a study of Graves' ophthalmopathy and Graves' hyperthyroidism. Using RNA transcripts, the TCR beta CDR3 regions were amplified. HTBI-primed first-round RT-PCR preceded second-round multiplex PCR. Using its own MiXCR run on the multiplex PCR reads, TCRdb lists one record per CDR3 protein. The sample yields approximately 700,000 distinct CDR3 sequences, around 40% seen once. The length of the CDR3 is 15 residues. Germline trimming cut 2 bases from V and 8 bases from J; bases unmatched to any gene: 13. CDR1 and CDR2 from the germline V gene are SQVTM and ANQGSEA. This clonotype appeared many times.

Sequencing used peripheral blood. The J gene is TRBJ2-7, the V gene TRBV29-1, with 9 nucleotides matching TRBD1. The clonotype comes from an adult man with Graves' ophthalmopathy. In DNA, the CDR3 is TGCAGCGTTGAAACTTGGGGACAGGGTAGTTTGAAGCAGTACTTC. Translated, it gives CSVETWGQGSLKQYF.